At least ten counts were recorded for the clone carrying this T cell receptor (beta chain). The antigen remains unidentified. TCR beta CDR3 sequences were amplified from RNA transcripts. The HTBI primer set served for first-round RT-PCR of the TCR CDR3. Using its own MiXCR run on the multiplex PCR reads, TCRdb lists one record per CDR3 protein. The sample shows about 420,000 distinct CDR3 sequences, roughly an eighth of them seen only once. The ends were cut back, 2 bases at V and 0 bases at J, with 17 bases in the middle. The germline V gene has CDR1 MNHEY and CDR2 SVGAGI. CDR3 length equals 17 residues. The entry originates in a study of T cells in Graves' hyperthyroidism and ophthalmopathy. Study outcomes and limitations: The authors' 13 V-J model separated ophthalmopathy from stable hyperthyroidism.

The sample was blood. The TCR was taken from a woman in her late teens or twenties with Graves' hyperthyroidism. The chain recombines TRBV6-5 with TRBJ2-7, with D possibly TRBD2 on 5 matching bases. The CDR3 region has the DNA TGTGCCAGCAGTTACCCCCCCCGGGGAGAGAGCTCCTACGAGCAGTACTTC. Protein: CASSYPPRGESSYEQYF.